This T cell receptor beta chain appears in the sequencing data of a study of blood T cells in healthy people across ages. Total RNA extracted from each sample amounted to at least 6 micrograms. This clonotype has just a few counts. What it recognizes is unknown. Together with a sample-barcoded 5' primer, a J-beta primer mix was included in a second PCR lasting roughly 7 to 11 cycles. TCRdb re-called the 5' RACE reads with MiXCR, one entry per CDR3 protein. The repertoire includes some 1.8 million distinct CDR3 sequences, roughly 43% of them detected once, and around 23% sits in the top ten. Overall study results and limits: Strong correlation linked observed beta diversity and percent naive T cells. Older individuals had lower TCR beta diversity per million T cells (the decline was roughly linear).

The CDR3 extends over 17 amino acids. Looked up from germline, CDR1 is LGHNA and CDR2 is YSLEER. The V end lost 0 bases, the J end lost 7 bases, and 21 bases lay between the germline ends. The V gene is TRBV4-3, the J gene TRBJ1-2; D may be TRBD1 (5 bases). This TCR was recovered from a human donor in good health. The sample consisted of blood. DNA of the CDR3: TGCGCCAGCAGCCAAGACCTCGATGCGGAGGGGTGGGGTGGCTACACCTTC. Translation gives CASSQDLDAEGWGGYTF.